The 3 T cell receptor beta chains presented below share a single source sample, sequenced in a study of OX40 agonist ivuxolimab in advanced cancers. The protocol was immunoSEQ multiplex PCR, while the TCRdb copy is restricted to in-frame clones and leaves out a portion. The table has under 95,000 clones, roughly nine tenths seen once. The specimen was CD4+ or CD8+ T cells sorted from blood, collected in a trial of the OX40 agonist ivuxolimab. The receptors originated from an adult with an advanced solid tumor such as melanoma, head and neck, liver or kidney cancer.

V is TRBV19 and J is TRBJ1-2; no reliable D call. CDR3 length: 15 amino acids. The germline gives CDR1 LNHDA, CDR2 SQIVND (reference sequence). V was pared by 10 bases and J by 0 bases, with 18 bases between. The CDR3 spells CATRPGPGSNYGYTF. The CDR3 nucleotides are TGTGCCACCCGACCCGGCCCGGGTTCTAACTATGGCTACACCTTC.

The CDR3 coding sequence is TGTGCCATCAGTGGACAGGGGGACACCGGGGAGCTGTTTTTT. It translates to CAISGQGDTGELFF. This sequence joins TRBV10-3 and TRBJ2-2; 9 nucleotides match TRBD1. Germline assignment: CDR1 ENHRY and CDR2 SYGVKD. This CDR3 comprises 14 residues. V was pared by 4 bases and J by 3 bases, with 0 bases of the junction left unmatched.

The V gene is TRBV6-1, the J gene TRBJ2-1, with 8 bases aligning to TRBD2. CDR1 and CDR2 (germline): MNHNS, SASEGT. The length of the CDR3 is 17 residues. V was clipped by 4 bases and J by 2 bases; unmatched bases: 10. CDR3: CASSGISAGGPYNEQFF. DNA for the CDR3: TGTGCCAGCAGTGGGATCTCGGCGGGAGGCCCCTACAATGAGCAGTTCTTC.